The sequence of this T cell receptor (beta chain) was determined in a study of shared clonotypes between healthy human individuals. Study-wide background: With ages of 18 to 49, the donors were two women and three men. Study-wide findings and caveats: Larger estimated richness was generally seen in naive subsets than in memory subsets.

Positive CCR7 selection of CD45RO-negative cells yielded the naive CD8 cells, and terminally differentiated effector memory CD45RA+ cells were excluded. The healthy adult donors were HIV-negative and reported no recent acute infections or vaccinations. Original handling: With immunoSEQ giving junction-only sequences and no quality scores, filtering differed. Produced via immunoSEQ multiplex PCR; TCRdb's table is partial and in-frame only. V and J calls and clone size are those listed in that table; D and trimming were worked out from the DNA. The table shows about 2.2 million clones, with around 93% occurring only once. This clone appeared once. What it binds is unknown. Specimen: naive CD8+ T cells from PBMCs. The source of this sequence is a young man in good health. Some clones in this sample may be carry-over from other donors' samples.

DNA for the CDR3: TGCGCCAGCAGCGGTAGCGGAAGCACAGATACGCAGTATTTT. This gives the protein CASSGSGSTDTQYF. The V gene is TRBV5-1, the J gene TRBJ2-3; a weak D match, TRBD2 (6 bases). Germline V gene lookup returns CDR1 SGHRS and CDR2 YFSETQ. The ends were cut back, 4 bases at V and 0 bases at J, with 9 bases in the middle. The length of the CDR3 is 14 residues.